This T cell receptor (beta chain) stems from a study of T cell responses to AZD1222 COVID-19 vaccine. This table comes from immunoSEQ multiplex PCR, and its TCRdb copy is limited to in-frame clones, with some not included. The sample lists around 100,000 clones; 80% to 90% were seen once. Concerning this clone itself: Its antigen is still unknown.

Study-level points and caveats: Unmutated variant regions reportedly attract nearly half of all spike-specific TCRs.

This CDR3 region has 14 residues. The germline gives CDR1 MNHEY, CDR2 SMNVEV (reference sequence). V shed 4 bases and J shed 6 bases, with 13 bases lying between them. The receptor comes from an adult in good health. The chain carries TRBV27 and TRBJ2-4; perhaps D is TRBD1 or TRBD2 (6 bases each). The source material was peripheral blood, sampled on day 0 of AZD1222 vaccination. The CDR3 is CASSSWGAINIQYF. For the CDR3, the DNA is TGTGCCAGCAGTTCTTGGGGGGCTATAAACATTCAGTACTTC.